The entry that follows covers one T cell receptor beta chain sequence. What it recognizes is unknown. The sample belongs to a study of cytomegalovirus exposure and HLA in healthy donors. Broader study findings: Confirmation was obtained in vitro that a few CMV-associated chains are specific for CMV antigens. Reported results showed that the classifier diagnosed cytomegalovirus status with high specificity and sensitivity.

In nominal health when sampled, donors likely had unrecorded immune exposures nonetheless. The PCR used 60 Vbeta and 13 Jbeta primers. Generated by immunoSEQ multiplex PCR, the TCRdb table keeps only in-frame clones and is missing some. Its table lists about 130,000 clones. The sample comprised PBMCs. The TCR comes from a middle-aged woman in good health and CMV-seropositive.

The CDR3 DNA sequence: TGTGCCAGCGCCAGGCCCCCAGCGGGAGGCCCAGATACGCAGTATTTT. Translation gives CASARPPAGGPDTQYF. This sequence joins TRBV28 and TRBJ2-3; 9 nucleotides agree with TRBD2. Germline assignment: CDR1 MDHEN and CDR2 SYDVKM. Trimming cost V 8 bases and J 4 bases; bases outside gene matches: 13. The CDR3 has 16 residues. The entire variable domain, with the rest obtained from reference TRBV28 and TRBJ2-3, is as follows: DVKVTQSSRYLVKRTGEKVFLECVQDMDHENMFWYRQDPGLGLRLIYFSYDVKMKEKGDIPEGYSVSREKKERFSLILESASTNQTSMYLCASARPPAGGPDTQYFGPGTRLTVL.